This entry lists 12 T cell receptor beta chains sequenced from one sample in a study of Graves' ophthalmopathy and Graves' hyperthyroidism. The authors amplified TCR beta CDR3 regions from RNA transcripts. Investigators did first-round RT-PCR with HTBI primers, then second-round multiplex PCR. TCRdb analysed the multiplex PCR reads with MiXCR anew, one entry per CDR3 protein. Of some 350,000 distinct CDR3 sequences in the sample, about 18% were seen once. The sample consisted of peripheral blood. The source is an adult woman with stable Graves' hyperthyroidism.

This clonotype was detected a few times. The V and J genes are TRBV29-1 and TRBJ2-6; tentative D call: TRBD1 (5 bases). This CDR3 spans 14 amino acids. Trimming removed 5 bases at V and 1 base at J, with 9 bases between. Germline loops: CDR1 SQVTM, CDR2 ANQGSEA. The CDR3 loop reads CSVNQGSGANVLTF. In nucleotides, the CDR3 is TGCAGCGTTAACCAGGGTTCTGGGGCCAACGTCCTGACTTTC. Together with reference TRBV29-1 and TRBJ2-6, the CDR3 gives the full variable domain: SAVISQKPSRDICQRGTSLTIQCQVDSQVTMMFWYRQQPGQSLTLIATANQGSEATYESGFVIDKFPISRPNLTFSTLTVSNMSPEDSSIYLCSVNQGSGANVLTFGAGSRLTVL.

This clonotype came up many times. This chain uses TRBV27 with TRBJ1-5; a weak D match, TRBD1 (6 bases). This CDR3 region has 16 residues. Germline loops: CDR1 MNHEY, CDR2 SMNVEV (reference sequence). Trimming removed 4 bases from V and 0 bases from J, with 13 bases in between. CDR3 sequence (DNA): TGTGCCAGCAGTTCCCTTCAGGGGAGTAGCAATCAGCCCCAGCATTTT. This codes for CASSSLQGSSNQPQHF.

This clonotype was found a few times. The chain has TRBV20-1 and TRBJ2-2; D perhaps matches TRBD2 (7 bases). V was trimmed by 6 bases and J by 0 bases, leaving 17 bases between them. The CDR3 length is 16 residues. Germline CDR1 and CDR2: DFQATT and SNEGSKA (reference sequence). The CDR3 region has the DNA TGCAGTGCCGCCCCGGGGGGCCGAACGAACACCGGGGAGCTGTTTTTT. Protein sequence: CSAAPGGRTNTGELFF.

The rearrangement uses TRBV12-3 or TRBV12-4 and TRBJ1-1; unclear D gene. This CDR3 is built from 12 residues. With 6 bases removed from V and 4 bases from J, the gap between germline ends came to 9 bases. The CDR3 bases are TGTGCCAGCAGCGATTCGTTCACTGAAGCTTTCTTT. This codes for CASSDSFTEAFF.

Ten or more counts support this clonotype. The CDR3 DNA reads TGTGCCAGTAGCCCGGCTCAAGGGGCCTATGGCTACACCTTC. It is translated as CASSPAQGAYGYTF. The chain couples TRBV19 to TRBJ1-2; D is possibly TRBD1 (5 bases). Trimming pared 6 bases from V and 4 bases from J, leaving 15 bases between. This CDR3 has 14 amino acids. CDR1 and CDR2 (germline): LNHDA, SQIVND (reference sequence).

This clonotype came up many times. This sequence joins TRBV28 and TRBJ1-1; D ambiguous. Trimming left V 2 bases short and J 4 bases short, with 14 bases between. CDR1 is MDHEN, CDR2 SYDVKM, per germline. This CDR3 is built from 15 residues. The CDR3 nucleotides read TGTGCCAGCAGTTTAGAAGAACTCCCTCGCACTGAAGCTTTCTTT. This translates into CASSLEELPRTEAFF.

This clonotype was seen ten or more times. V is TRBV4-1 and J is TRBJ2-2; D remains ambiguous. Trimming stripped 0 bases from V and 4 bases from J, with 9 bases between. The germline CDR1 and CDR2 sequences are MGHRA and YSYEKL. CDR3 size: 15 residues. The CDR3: CASSQDRVRTGELFF. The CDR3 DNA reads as TGCGCCAGCAGCCAAGATCGGGTACGCACCGGGGAGCTGTTTTTT.

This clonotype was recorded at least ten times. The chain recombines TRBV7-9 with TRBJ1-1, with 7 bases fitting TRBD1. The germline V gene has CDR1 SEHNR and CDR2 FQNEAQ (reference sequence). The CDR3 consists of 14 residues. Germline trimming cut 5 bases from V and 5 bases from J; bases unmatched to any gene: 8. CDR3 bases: TGTGCCAGCAGCAAGAGGGACAGTGAAACTGAAGCTTTCTTT. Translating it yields CASSKRDSETEAFF.

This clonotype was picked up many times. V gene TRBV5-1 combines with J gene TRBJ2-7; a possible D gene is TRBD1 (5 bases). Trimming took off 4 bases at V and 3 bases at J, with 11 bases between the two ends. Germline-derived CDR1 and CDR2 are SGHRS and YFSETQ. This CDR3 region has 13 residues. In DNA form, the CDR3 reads TGCGCCAGCAGCAGGCAGGGCAACTACGAGCAGTACTTC. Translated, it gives CASSRQGNYEQYF.

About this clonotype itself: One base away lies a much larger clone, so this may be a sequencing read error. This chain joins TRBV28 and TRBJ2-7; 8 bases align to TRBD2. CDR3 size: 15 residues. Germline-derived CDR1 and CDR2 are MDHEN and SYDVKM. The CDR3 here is CASTLSGGPSYEQYF. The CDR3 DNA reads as TGTGCCAGCACTTTATCGGGAGGGCCCTCCTACGAGCAGTACTTC.

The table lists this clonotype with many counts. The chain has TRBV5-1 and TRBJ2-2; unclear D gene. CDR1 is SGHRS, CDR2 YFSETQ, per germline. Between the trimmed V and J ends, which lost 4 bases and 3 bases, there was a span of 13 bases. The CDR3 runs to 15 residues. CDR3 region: CASSNRGDYTGELFF. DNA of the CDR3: TGCGCCAGCAGCAACCGCGGAGACTACACCGGGGAGCTGTTTTTT.

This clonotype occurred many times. This CDR3 is CASSAGTAGNQPQHF. CDR3 DNA: TGTGCCAGCAGTGCCGGGACCGCCGGAAATCAGCCCCAGCATTTT. This chain uses TRBV6-1 with TRBJ1-5; D possibly corresponds to TRBD1 (5 bases). Between the trimmed V and J ends, which lost 4 bases and 4 bases, there was a span of 14 bases. CDR1 is MNHNS, CDR2 SASEGT, per germline. The CDR3 totals 15 residues.